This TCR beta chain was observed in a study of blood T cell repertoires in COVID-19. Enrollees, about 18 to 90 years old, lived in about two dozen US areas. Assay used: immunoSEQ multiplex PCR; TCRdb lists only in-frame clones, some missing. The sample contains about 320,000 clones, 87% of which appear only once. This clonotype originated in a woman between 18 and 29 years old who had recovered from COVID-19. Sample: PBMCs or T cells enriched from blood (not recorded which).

CDR3 in amino acids: CASSTQPGNTEAFF. The DNA for the CDR3 is TGTGCCAGCAGCACCCAACCCGGGAACACTGAAGCTTTCTTT. The V gene is TRBV9, the J gene TRBJ1-1; unclear D gene. Germline assignment: CDR1 SGDLS and CDR2 YYNGEE. The ends were cut back, 4 bases at V and 1 base at J, with 11 bases in the middle. This CDR3 is built from 14 residues.